The rows below give T cell receptor beta chains drawn from one sample of a study of identifying expanded T cells in peripheral blood. Profiled with immunoSEQ multiplex PCR; TCRdb holds only in-frame clones, not every one. The sample lists about 100,000 clones, 80% to 90% occurring once. The sequenced material came from blood. These receptors came from a person between 18 and 75 years old in good health. Each CDR3 is given with its conserved first and last residue.

j_call v_call cdr3_aa
TRBJ1-2 TRBV6-1 CASSEWGQGDGYTF
TRBJ2-1 TRBV27 CASSLGGIIDNEQFF
TRBJ2-3 TRBV7-9 CASSPVSSDTQYF
TRBJ2-7 TRBV19 CASSIDLGLGEQYF
TRBJ1-5 TRBV7-9 CASSLVREQPQHF
TRBJ1-1 TRBV10-3 CAISGGPTEAFF
TRBJ2-7 TRBV18 CASSRLQGSSYEQYF
TRBJ1-2 TRBV4-1 CASSPLTDTGYTF
TRBJ2-5 TRBV7-8 CASSLDQETQYF
TRBJ2-7 TRBV6-5 CASSSPGQGLTEQYF
TRBJ2-1 TRBV27 CASRAGGYNEQFF
TRBJ2-5 TRBV5-1 CASSQGQPWETQYF
TRBJ2-5 TRBV5-1 CASSYGTNQETQYF